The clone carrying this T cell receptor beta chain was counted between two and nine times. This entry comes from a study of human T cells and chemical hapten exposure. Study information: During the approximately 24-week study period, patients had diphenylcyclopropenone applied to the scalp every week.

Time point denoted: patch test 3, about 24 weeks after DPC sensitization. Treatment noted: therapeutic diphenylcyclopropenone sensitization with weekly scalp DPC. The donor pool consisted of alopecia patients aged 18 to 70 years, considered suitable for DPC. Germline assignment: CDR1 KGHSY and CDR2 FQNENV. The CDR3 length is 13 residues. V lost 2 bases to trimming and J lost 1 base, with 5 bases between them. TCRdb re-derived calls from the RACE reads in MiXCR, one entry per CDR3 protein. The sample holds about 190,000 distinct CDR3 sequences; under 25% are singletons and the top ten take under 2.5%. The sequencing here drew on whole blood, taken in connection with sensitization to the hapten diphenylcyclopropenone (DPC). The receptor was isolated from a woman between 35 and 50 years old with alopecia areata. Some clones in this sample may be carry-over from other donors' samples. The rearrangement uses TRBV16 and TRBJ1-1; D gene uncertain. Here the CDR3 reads CASSQQSNTEAFF. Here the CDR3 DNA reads TGTGCCAGCAGCCAACAGTCGAACACTGAAGCTTTCTTT.